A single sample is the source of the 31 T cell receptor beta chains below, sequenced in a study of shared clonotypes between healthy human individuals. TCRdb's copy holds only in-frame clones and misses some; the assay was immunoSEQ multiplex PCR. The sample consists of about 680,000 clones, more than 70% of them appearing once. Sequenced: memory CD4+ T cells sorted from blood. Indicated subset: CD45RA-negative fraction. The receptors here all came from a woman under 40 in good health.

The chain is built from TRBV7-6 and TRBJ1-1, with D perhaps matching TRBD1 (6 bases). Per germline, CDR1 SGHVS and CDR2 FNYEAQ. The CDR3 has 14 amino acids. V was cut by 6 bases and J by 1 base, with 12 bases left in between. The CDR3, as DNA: TGTGCCAGCAGACGGGACATCCAGAACACTGAAGCTTTCTTT. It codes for CASRRDIQNTEAFF.

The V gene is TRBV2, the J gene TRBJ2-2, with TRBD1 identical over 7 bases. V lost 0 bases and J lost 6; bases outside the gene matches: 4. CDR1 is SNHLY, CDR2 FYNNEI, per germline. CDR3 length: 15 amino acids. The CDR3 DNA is TGTGCCAGCAGTGAAGCGCTTCAGGGGGCCGGGGAGCTGTTTTTT. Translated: CASSEALQGAGELFF. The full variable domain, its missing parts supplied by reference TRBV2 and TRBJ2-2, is EPEVTQTPSHQVTQMGQEVILRCVPISNHLYFYWYRQILGQKVEFLVSFYNNEISEKSEIFDDQFSVERPDGSNFTLKIRSTKLEDSAMYFCASSEALQGAGELFFGEGSRLTVL.

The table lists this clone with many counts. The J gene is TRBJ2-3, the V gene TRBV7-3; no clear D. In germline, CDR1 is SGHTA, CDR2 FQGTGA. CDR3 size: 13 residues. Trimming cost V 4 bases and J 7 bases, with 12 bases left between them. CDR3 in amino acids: CASSSGSWNTQYF. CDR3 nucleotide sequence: TGTGCCAGCAGCTCTGGTTCCTGGAATACGCAGTATTTT.

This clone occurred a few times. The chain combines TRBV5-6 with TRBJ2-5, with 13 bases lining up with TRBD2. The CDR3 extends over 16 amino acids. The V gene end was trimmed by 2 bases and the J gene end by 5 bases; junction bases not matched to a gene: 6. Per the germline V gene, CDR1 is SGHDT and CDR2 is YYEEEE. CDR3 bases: TGTGCCAGCAGCTTCCGGACTAGCGGGAGTCGGGAGACCCAGTACTTC. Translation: CASSFRTSGSRETQYF.

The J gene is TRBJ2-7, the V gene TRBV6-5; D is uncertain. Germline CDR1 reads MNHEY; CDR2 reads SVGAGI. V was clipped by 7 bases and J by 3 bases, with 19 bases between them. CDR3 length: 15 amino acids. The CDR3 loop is CASTHSGPPRYEQYF. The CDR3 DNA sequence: TGTGCCAGCACCCACTCCGGACCTCCCCGCTACGAGCAGTACTTC.

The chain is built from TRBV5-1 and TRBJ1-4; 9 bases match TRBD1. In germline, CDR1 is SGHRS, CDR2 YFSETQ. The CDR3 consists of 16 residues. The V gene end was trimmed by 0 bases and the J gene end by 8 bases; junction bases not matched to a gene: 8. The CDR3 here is CASSLAGQGLREKLFF. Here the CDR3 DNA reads TGCGCCAGCAGCTTGGCGGGACAGGGACTTAGAGAAAAACTGTTTTTT. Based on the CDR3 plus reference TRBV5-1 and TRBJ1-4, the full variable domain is KAGVTQTPRYLIKTRGQQVTLSCSPISGHRSVSWYQQTPGQGLQFLFEYFSETQRNKGNFPGRFSGRQFSNSRSEMNVSTLELGDSALYLCASSLAGQGLREKLFFGSGTQLSVL.

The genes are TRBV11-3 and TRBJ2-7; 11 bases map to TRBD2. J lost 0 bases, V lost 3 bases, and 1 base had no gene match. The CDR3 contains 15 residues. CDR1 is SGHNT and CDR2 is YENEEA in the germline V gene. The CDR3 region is CASSFGLAGSYEQYF. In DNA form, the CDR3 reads TGTGCCAGCAGCTTTGGACTAGCGGGCTCCTACGAGCAGTACTTC.

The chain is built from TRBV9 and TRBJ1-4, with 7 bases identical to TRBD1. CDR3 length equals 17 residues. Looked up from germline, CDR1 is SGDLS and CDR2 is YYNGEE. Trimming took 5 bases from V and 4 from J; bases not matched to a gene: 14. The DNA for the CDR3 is TGTGCCAGCAGTGTAAAGCCGGGACAGATCCTTAATGAAAAACTGTTTTTT. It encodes CASSVKPGQILNEKLFF.

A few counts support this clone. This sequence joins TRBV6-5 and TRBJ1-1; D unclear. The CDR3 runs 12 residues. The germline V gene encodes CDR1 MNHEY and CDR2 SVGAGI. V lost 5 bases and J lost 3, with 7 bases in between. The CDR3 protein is CASSRWDTEAFF. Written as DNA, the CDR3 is TGTGCCAGCAGTCGGTGGGACACTGAAGCTTTCTTT.

The CDR3 spells CASSAGQGNTEAFF. CDR3 coding DNA: TGTGCCAGCAGTGCAGGACAGGGTAACACTGAAGCTTTCTTT. The chain carries TRBV27 and TRBJ1-1, with TRBD1 matching over 8 bases. Germline loops: CDR1 MNHEY, CDR2 SMNVEV (reference sequence). This CDR3 is 14 amino acids long. Trimming took 5 bases from V and 2 from J; bases not matched to a gene: 4.

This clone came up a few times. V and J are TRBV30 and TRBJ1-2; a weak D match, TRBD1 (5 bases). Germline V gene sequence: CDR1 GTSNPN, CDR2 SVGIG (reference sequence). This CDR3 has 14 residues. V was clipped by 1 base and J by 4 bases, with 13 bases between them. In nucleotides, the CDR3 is TGTGCCTGGAGTGACGGGGGGATAAGCTATGGCTACACCTTC. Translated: CAWSDGGISYGYTF.

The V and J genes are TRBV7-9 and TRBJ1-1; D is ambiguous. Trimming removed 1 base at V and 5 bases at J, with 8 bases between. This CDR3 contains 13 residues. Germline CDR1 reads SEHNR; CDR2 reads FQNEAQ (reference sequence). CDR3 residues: CASSLESGTEAFF. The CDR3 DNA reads TGTGCCAGCAGCTTAGAGTCCGGTACTGAAGCTTTCTTT. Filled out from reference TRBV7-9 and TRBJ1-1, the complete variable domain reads DTGVSQNPRHKITKRGQNVTFRCDPISEHNRLYWYRQTLGQGPEFLTYFQNEAQLEKSRLLSDRFSAERPKGSFSTLEIQRTEQGDSAMYLCASSLESGTEAFFGQGTRLTVV.

CDR3 residues: CASIRGAGAEAFF. The CDR3, as DNA: TGTGCCAGCATACGGGGGGCAGGGGCTGAAGCTTTCTTT. The chain uses TRBV25-1 and TRBJ1-1; possibly TRBD1 for D (6 bases). Per germline, CDR1 MGHDK and CDR2 SYGVNS. Trimming removed 7 bases at V and 6 bases at J, with 15 bases between. This CDR3 has 13 amino acids.

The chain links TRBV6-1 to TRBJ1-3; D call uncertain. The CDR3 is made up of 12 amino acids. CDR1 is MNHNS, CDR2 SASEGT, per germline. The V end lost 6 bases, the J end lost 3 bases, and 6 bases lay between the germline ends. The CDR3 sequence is CASRAVGNTIYF. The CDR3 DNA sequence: TGTGCCAGCAGGGCTGTTGGAAACACCATATATTTT.

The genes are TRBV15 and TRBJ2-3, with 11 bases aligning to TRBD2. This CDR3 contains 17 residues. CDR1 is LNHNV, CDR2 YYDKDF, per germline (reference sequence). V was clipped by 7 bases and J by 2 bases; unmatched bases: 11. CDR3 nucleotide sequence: TGTGCCACCACAGGAGGAGGGACTAGCGGAGACACAGATACGCAGTATTTT. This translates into CATTGGGTSGDTDTQYF.

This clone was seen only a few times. In DNA, the CDR3 is TGTGCCAGCAGTGGGGACTTGAGCTCCTACGAGCAGTACTTC. This sequence encodes CASSGDLSSYEQYF. The chain links TRBV6-1 to TRBJ2-7; TRBD2 might be the D (6 bases). V was pared by 4 bases and J by 0 bases, with 10 bases between. The germline gives CDR1 MNHNS, CDR2 SASEGT. The CDR3 is 14 residues long.

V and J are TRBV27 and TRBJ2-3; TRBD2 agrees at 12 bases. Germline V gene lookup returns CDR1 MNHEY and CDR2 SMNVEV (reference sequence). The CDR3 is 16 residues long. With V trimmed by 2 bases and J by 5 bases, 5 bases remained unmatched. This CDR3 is CASSLGLAGGKDTQYF. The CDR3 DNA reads TGTGCCAGCAGTTTAGGGCTAGCGGGAGGGAAAGATACGCAGTATTTT.

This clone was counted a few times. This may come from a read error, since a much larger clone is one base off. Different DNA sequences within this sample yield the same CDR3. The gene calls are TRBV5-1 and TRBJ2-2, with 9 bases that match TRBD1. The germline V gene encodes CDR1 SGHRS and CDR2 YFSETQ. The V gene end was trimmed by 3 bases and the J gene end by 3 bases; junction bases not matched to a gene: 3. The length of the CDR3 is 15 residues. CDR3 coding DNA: TGCGCCAGCAGCTCGGGGGACAGGGACACCGGGGAGCTGTTTTTT. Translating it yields CASSSGDRDTGELFF.

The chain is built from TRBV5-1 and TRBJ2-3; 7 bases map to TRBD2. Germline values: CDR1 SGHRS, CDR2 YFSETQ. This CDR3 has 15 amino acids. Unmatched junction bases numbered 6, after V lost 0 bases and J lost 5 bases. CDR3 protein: CASSLDGGSRDTQYF. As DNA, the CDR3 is TGCGCCAGCAGCTTGGACGGCGGGAGTAGAGATACGCAGTATTTT.

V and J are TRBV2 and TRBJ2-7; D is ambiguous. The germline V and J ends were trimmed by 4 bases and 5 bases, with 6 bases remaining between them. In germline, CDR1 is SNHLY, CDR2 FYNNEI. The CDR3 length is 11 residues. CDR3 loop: CASSGRHEQYF. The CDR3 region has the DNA TGTGCCAGCAGTGGCCGGCACGAGCAGTACTTC.

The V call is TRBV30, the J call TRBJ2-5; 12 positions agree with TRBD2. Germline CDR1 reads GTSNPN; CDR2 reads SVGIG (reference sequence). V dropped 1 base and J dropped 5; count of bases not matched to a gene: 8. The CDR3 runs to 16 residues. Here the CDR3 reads CAWSAGLAGPGETQYF. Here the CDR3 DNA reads TGTGCCTGGAGTGCGGGACTAGCGGGTCCTGGGGAGACCCAGTACTTC.

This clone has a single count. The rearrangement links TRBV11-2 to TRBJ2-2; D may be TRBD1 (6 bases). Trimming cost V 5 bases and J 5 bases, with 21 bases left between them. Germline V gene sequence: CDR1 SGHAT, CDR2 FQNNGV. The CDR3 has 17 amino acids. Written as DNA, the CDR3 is TGTGCCAGCAGCCCGACTACAGGGACCTCGGGTACCGGGGAGCTGTTTTTT. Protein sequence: CASSPTTGTSGTGELFF.

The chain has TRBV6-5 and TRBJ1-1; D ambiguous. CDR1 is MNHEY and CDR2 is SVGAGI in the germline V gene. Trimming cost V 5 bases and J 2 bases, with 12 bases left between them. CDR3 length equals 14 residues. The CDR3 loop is CASSPYGRNTEAFF. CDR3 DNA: TGTGCCAGCAGTCCCTACGGGAGAAACACTGAAGCTTTCTTT.

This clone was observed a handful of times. CDR3: CASSSTSQSRQYF. Here the CDR3 DNA reads TGTGCCAGCAGTTCGACTAGCCAATCTCGACAGTACTTC. This chain joins TRBV6-5 and TRBJ2-7, with 7 bases matching TRBD2. This CDR3 contains 13 residues. With V trimmed by 4 bases and J by 10 bases, 10 bases remained unmatched. CDR1 is MNHEY and CDR2 is SVGAGI in the germline V gene.

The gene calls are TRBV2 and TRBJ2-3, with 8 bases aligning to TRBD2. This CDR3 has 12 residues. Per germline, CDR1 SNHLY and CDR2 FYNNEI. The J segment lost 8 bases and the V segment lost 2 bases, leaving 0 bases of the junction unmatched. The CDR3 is CASSETSGTQYF. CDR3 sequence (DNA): TGTGCCAGCAGTGAAACTAGCGGTACGCAGTATTTT. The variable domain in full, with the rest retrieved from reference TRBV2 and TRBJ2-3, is EPEVTQTPSHQVTQMGQEVILRCVPISNHLYFYWYRQILGQKVEFLVSFYNNEISEKSEIFDDQFSVERPDGSNFTLKIRSTKLEDSAMYFCASSETSGTQYFGPGTRLTVL.

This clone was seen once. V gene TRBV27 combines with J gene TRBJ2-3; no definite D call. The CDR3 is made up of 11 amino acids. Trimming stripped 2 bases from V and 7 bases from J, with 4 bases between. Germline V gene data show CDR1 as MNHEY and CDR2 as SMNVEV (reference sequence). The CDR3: CASSLVYTQYF. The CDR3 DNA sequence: TGTGCCAGCAGTTTAGTATATACGCAGTATTTT.

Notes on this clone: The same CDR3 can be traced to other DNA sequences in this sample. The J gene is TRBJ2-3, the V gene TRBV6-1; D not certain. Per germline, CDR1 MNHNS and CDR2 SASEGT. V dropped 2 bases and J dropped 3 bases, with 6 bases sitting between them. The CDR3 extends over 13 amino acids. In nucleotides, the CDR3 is TGTGCCAGCAGTGAATCCAGGACAGATACGCAGTATTTT. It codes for CASSESRTDTQYF.

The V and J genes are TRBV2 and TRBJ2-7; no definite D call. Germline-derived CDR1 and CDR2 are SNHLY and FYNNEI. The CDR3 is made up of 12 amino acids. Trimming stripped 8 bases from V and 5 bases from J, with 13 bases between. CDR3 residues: CASGRTRNEQYF. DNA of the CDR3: TGTGCCAGCGGCCGGACCCGTAACGAGCAGTACTTC. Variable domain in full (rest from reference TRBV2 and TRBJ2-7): EPEVTQTPSHQVTQMGQEVILRCVPISNHLYFYWYRQILGQKVEFLVSFYNNEISEKSEIFDDQFSVERPDGSNFTLKIRSTKLEDSAMYFCASGRTRNEQYFGPGTRLTVT.

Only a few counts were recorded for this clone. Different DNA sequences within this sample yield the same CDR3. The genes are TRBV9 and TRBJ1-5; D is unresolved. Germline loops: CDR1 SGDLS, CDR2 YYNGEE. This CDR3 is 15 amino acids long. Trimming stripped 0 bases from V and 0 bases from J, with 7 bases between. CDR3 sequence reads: CASSVGPVSNQPQHF. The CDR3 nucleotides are TGTGCCAGCAGCGTAGGGCCAGTTAGCAATCAGCCCCAGCATTTT.

As DNA, the CDR3 is TGTGCCAGCAGCGTAGATTGGACAGGGGGCGACGAGCAGTACTTC. Residues: CASSVDWTGGDEQYF. V and J are TRBV9 and TRBJ2-7, with TRBD1 matching 11 bases. The CDR3 has 15 residues. With 0 bases clipped from V and 5 bases from J, the junction kept 4 bases outside the gene matches. Germline assignment: CDR1 SGDLS and CDR2 YYNGEE. The full variable domain, with the rest looked up from reference TRBV9 and TRBJ2-7, is DSGVTQTPKHLITATGQRVTLRCSPRSGDLSVYWYQQSLDQGLQFLIQYYNGEERAKGNILERFSAQQFPDLHSELNLSSLELGDSALYFCASSVDWTGGDEQYFGPGTRLTVT.

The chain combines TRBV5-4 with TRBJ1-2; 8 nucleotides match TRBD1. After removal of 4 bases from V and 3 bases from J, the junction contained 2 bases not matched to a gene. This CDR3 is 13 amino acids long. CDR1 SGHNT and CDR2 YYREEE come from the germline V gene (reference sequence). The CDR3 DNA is TGTGCCAGCAGCATACAGGGGGACTATGGCTACACCTTC. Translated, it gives CASSIQGDYGYTF.